A selection of T cell receptor beta chains follows, all from one sample in a study of T-cell reconstitution after alpha-beta-depleted transplantation in children. A single record per CDR3 protein comes from TCRdb applying MiXCR to the PCR reads. This sample yields fewer than 400,000 distinct CDR3 sequences, of which around 25% are seen a single time; approximately 11% belongs to the top ten. The input for sequencing was PBMCs, mostly from graft donor cells, taken 180 days after TCRalphabeta/CD19-depleted stem cell transplant. These receptor sequences come from a male patient between 10 and 17 years old who had a stem cell transplant for acute lymphoblastic leukemia, so the T cells may come from the graft donor. CDR3s include the opening cysteine and the closing phenylalanine or tryptophan. A D gene is named only where the DNA matches it firmly. Some rows have no size entry. The others give once, few or many, or a class for an expanded clone.

d_call,clone_size,j_call,v_call,cdr3_aa,cdr3_nt
NA,few,TRBJ1-2,TRBV7-9,CASSLPRGYGYTF,TGTGCCAGCAGCCTCCCCCGTGGCTATGGCTACACCTTC
NA,few,TRBJ2-1,TRBV20-1,CSAREYHSYNEQFF,TGCAGTGCTAGGGAGTACCACTCCTACAATGAGCAGTTCTTC
TRBD2,NA,TRBJ2-5,TRBV20-1,CSARVPGSGRETQYF,TGCAGTGCTAGAGTCCCGGGTAGCGGGAGAGAGACCCAGTACTTC
TRBD2,NA,TRBJ2-7,TRBV5-1,CASSLTSGGVYEQYF,TGCGCCAGCAGCTTGACTAGCGGGGGGGTCTACGAGCAGTACTTC
NA,NA,TRBJ1-2,TRBV19,CASLASVMDYTF,TGTGCCAGTCTTGCCTCGGTGATGGACTACACCTTC
NA,NA,TRBJ2-1,TRBV3-1,CASSPFEGAYNEQFF,TGTGCCAGCAGCCCCTTTGAAGGGGCCTACAATGAGCAGTTCTTC
NA,NA,TRBJ2-7,TRBV20-1,CSAKGGDSRGDYEQYF,TGCAGTGCTAAGGGAGGGGACAGTCGGGGAGATTACGAGCAGTACTTC
TRBD1,NA,TRBJ1-1,TRBV12-3/TRBV12-4,CASSLMTGSTEAFF,TGTGCCAGCAGTTTAATGACAGGGAGCACTGAAGCTTTCTTT
TRBD2,few,TRBJ2-3,TRBV5-5,CASSPLSGRAHSDTQYF,TGTGCCAGCAGCCCACTTAGCGGGAGGGCCCACAGCGATACGCAGTATTTT
TRBD2,NA,TRBJ2-5,TRBV9,CASSPRTSGSPSRETQYF,TGTGCCAGCAGCCCTCGGACTAGCGGGTCCCCCTCCAGGGAGACCCAGTACTTC
NA,NA,TRBJ2-2,TRBV9,CASSDGTTNTGELFF,TGTGCCAGCAGCGACGGGACGACGAACACCGGGGAGCTGTTTTTT
NA,NA,TRBJ2-3,TRBV24-1,CATSDSMGQGDTQYF,TGTGCCACCAGTGATTCGATGGGACAAGGGGATACGCAGTATTTT
NA,NA,TRBJ2-1,TRBV6-1,CASSPYSYNEQFF,TGTGCCAGCAGCCCTTATTCCTACAATGAGCAGTTCTTC
TRBD2,NA,TRBJ2-7,TRBV5-1,CASSLVGGTYEQYF,TGCGCCAGCAGCTTGGTGGGGGGGACCTACGAGCAGTACTTC
NA,once,TRBJ1-4,TRBV28,CASSFREKLFF,TGTGCCAGCAGTTTTCGCGAAAAACTGTTTTTT
NA,NA,TRBJ2-7,TRBV20-1,CSAREDGYEQYF,TGCAGTGCTAGGGAAGACGGATACGAGCAGTACTTC
NA,NA,TRBJ2-1,TRBV11-3,CASSLEPARANEQFF,TGTGCCAGCAGCTTAGAACCCGCCAGGGCCAATGAGCAGTTCTTC
NA,few,TRBJ2-7,TRBV7-6,CASSPLPGQYEQYF,TGTGCCAGCAGCCCCCTCCCGGGGCAGTACGAGCAGTACTTC
NA,NA,TRBJ2-1,TRBV9,CASNRFGHEQFF,TGTGCCAGCAACCGTTTTGGCCATGAGCAGTTCTTC
TRBD1,NA,TRBJ1-1,TRBV5-6,CASSFQGQVGTEAFF,TGTGCCAGCAGCTTCCAGGGACAGGTGGGCACTGAAGCTTTCTTT
TRBD2,NA,TRBJ2-1,TRBV6-5,CASSYTQLGTRRDEQFF,TGTGCCAGCAGTTACACACAACTCGGGACTAGGAGGGATGAGCAGTTCTTC
TRBD2,NA,TRBJ2-7,TRBV20-1,CSARSRTSGRPLGQYF,TGCAGTGCTAGATCGAGGACTAGCGGGAGGCCTTTAGGGCAGTACTTC
TRBD1,NA,TRBJ1-5,TRBV6-1,CASSSDRRSNQPQHF,TGTGCCAGCAGCTCGGACAGGCGGAGCAATCAGCCCCAGCATTTT
NA,NA,TRBJ2-5,TRBV6-2/TRBV6-3,CASSYTDGQETQYF,TGTGCCAGCAGTTACACGGACGGTCAAGAGACCCAGTACTTC
NA,few,TRBJ2-1,TRBV12-5,CASGLARAGLAVRSYNEQFF,TGTGCTAGTGGTTTGGCCCGAGCAGGTTTGGCGGTCCGCTCCTACAATGAGCAGTTCTTC
NA,NA,TRBJ1-5,TRBV18,CASSPSTPGAFNQPQHF,TGTGCCAGCTCACCAAGCACTCCGGGGGCCTTTAATCAGCCCCAGCATTTT
NA,few,TRBJ2-5,TRBV6-5,CASSYSGETQYF,TGTGCCAGCAGTTACTCGGGAGAGACCCAGTACTTC
NA,few,TRBJ2-2,TRBV28,CASSSPRGDRVGELFF,TGTGCCAGCAGTTCCCCACGAGGGGATCGGGTCGGGGAGCTGTTTTTT
TRBD1,NA,TRBJ1-4,TRBV27,CASSSRTGRVEKLFF,TGTGCCAGCAGTTCGCGGACAGGGAGGGTTGAAAAACTGTTTTTT
NA,few,TRBJ1-5,TRBV12-3/TRBV12-4,CASTLENQPQHF,TGTGCCAGCACCCTGGAGAATCAGCCCCAGCATTTT
NA,NA,TRBJ2-7,TRBV7-3,CASSRGASSSYEQYF,TGTGCCAGCAGCCGGGGGGCTAGCAGCTCCTACGAGCAGTACTTC
NA,NA,TRBJ1-1,TRBV11-2,CASSRVEKGEAFF,TGTGCCAGCAGCAGGGTTGAGAAAGGTGAAGCTTTCTTT
NA,NA,TRBJ2-5,TRBV12-3/TRBV12-4,CASSLDGTERGAWFGQQETQYF,TGTGCCAGCAGTTTAGACGGGACGGAAAGGGGAGCTTGGTTTGGACAACAAGAGACCCAGTACTTC
TRBD2,NA,TRBJ2-1,TRBV29-1,CSVEPDSGSSYNEQFF,TGCAGCGTTGAACCGGATAGCGGGAGCTCCTACAATGAGCAGTTCTTC
NA,NA,TRBJ2-7,TRBV15,CATSRDKGRYYEQYF,TGTGCCACCAGCAGAGATAAGGGCCGATACTACGAGCAGTACTTC
TRBD2,many,TRBJ2-1,TRBV12-3/TRBV12-4,CASSLALAGGVEQFF,TGTGCCAGCAGTTTAGCGCTAGCGGGAGGAGTTGAGCAGTTCTTC
TRBD2,NA,TRBJ2-4,TRBV12-3/TRBV12-4,CASSLRGAGETKNIQYF,TGTGCCAGCAGTTTAAGGGGAGCGGGAGAAACCAAAAACATTCAGTACTTC
NA,few,TRBJ2-7,TRBV20-1,CSARGDGTYEQYF,TGCAGTGCTAGAGGGGACGGGACCTACGAGCAGTACTTC
NA,many,TRBJ1-2,TRBV4-3,CASSQDEHNLYGYTF,TGCGCCAGCAGCCAAGATGAACACAACCTATATGGCTACACCTTC
TRBD1,NA,TRBJ2-1,TRBV29-1,CSVGTQGAISYNEQFF,TGCAGCGTTGGAACACAGGGGGCGATTTCCTACAATGAGCAGTTCTTC
NA,NA,TRBJ1-3,TRBV7-3,CASSLTATGGNTIYF,TGTGCCAGCAGCTTAACAGCGACAGGTGGAAACACCATATATTTT
NA,few,TRBJ1-5,TRBV7-8,CASSGGGYNQPQHF,TGTGCCAGCAGCGGGGGGGGCTACAATCAGCCCCAGCATTTT
NA,few,TRBJ2-2,TRBV7-2,CASRMVFGGTGELFF,TGTGCCAGCAGGATGGTCTTCGGGGGCACCGGGGAGCTGTTTTTT
NA,few,TRBJ1-5,TRBV29-1,CSVSISGINQPQHF,TGCAGCGTTTCGATTAGTGGGATCAATCAGCCCCAGCATTTT
NA,NA,TRBJ1-2,TRBV10-3,CAISETGSNYGYTF,TGTGCCATCAGTGAAACGGGATCTAACTATGGCTACACCTTC
TRBD1,NA,TRBJ2-1,TRBV10-3,CAISESRDRVVNNEQFF,TGTGCCATCAGTGAGTCGAGGGACAGGGTCGTCAACAATGAGCAGTTCTTC
NA,NA,TRBJ2-1,TRBV20-1,CSAGVNSEYNEQFF,TGCAGTGCCGGAGTCAACAGCGAATACAATGAGCAGTTCTTC
NA,few,TRBJ1-2,TRBV9,CASSGGWYGYTF,TGTGCCAGCAGCGGCGGCTGGTATGGCTACACCTTC
TRBD2,NA,TRBJ2-7,TRBV5-1,CASSSWTSGDEQYF,TGCGCCAGCAGCTCCTGGACTAGCGGGGACGAGCAGTACTTC